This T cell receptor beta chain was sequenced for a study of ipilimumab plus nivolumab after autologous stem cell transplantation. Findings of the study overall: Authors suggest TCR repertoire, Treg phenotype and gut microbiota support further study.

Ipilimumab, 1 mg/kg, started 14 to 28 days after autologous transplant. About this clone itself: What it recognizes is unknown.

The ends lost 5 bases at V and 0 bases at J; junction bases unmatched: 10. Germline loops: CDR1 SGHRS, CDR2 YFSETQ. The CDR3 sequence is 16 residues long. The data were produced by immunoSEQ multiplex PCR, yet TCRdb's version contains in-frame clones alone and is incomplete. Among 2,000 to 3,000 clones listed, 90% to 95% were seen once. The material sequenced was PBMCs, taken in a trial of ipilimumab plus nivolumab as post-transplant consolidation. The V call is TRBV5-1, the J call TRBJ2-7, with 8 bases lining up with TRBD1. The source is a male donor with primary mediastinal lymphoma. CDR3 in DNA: TGCGCCAGCAGTCCGCTTACAGGGGGGAACTCCTACGAGCAGTACTTC. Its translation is CASSPLTGGNSYEQYF.